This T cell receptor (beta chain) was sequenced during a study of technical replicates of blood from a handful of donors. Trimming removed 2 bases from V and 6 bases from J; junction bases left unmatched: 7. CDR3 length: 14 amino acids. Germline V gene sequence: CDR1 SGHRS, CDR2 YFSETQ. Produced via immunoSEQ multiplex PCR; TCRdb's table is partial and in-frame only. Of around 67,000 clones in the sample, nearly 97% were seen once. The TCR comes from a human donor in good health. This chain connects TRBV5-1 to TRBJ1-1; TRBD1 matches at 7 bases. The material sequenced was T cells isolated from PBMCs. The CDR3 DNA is TGCGCCAGCAGCTTAGGGACAGCTCGACCTGAAGCTTTCTTT. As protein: CASSLGTARPEAFF.